The clone carrying this TCR beta chain was counted once. Its antigen remains unknown. This sample was included in a study of radiotherapy plus CTLA-4 blockade in lung cancer. Study in general: Of the patients, 18% showed objective responses and roughly 30% attained disease control. General study findings and limits: Radiotherapy plus ipilimumab was followed by expansion in blood of tumor-derived TCR clones.

Assay: immunoSEQ multiplex PCR; the TCRdb copy retains only in-frame clones and omits some. The data contain about 15,000 clones, under 75% of them singletons. The CDR3 covers 13 residues. Trimming shortened V by 6 bases and J by 7 bases, and 15 bases separated the two germline ends. CDR1 is MNHEY and CDR2 is SVGAGI in the germline V gene. This material consisted of peripheral blood, taken from a patient treated with radiotherapy plus ipilimumab. V is TRBV6-5 and J is TRBJ1-2, with unresolved D. The source of this sequence is a human donor with non-small cell lung cancer whose response to radiotherapy plus ipilimumab could not be evaluated. The CDR3 bases are TGTGCCAGCAGACCCGTCCTGGCGGGTGGCTACACCTTC. It codes for CASRPVLAGGYTF.